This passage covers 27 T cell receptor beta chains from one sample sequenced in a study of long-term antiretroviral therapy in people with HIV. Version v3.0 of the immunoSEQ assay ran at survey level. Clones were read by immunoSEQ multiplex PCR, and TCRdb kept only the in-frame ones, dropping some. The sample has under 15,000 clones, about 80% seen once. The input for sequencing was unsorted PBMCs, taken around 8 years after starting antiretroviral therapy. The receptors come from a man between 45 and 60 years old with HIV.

The CDR3 is CATRPDRAINQPQHF. Written as DNA, the CDR3 is TGTGCCACCAGACCCGACAGGGCGATCAATCAGCCCCAGCATTTT. V is TRBV15 and J is TRBJ1-5, with TRBD1 identical over 7 bases. In germline, CDR1 is LNHNV, CDR2 YYDKDF (reference sequence). The CDR3 has 15 amino acids. V was pared by 6 bases and J by 3 bases, with 8 bases of the junction left unmatched.

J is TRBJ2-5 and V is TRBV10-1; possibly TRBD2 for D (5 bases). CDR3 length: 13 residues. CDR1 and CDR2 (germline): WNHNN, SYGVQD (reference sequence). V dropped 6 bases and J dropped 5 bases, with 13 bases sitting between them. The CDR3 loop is CASSPRKRETQYF. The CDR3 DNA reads TGCGCCAGCAGCCCTCGAAAGCGGGAGACCCAGTACTTC.

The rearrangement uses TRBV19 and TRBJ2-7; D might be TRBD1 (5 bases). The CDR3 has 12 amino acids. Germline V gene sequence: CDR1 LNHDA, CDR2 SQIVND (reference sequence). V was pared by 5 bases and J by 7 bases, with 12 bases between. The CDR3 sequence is CASSPQGLEQYF. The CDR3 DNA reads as TGTGCCAGTAGTCCCCAGGGCCTGGAGCAGTACTTC.

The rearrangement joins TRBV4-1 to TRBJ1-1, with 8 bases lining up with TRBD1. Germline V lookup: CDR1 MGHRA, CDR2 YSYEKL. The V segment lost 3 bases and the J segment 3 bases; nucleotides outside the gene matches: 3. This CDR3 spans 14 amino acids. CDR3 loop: CASSHGQGYTEAFF. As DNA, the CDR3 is TGCGCCAGCAGCCACGGACAGGGATACACTGAAGCTTTCTTT.

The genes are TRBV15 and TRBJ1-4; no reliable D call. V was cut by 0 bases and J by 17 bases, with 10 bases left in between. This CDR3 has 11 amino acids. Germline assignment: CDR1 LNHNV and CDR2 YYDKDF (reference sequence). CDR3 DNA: TGTGCCACCAGCAGAGATACGGCCCTATTTTTT. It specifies CATSRDTALFF.

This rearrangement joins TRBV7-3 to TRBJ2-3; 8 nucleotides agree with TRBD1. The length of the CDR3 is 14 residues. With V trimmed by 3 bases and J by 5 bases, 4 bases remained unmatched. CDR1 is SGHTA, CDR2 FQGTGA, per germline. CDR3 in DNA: TGTGCCAGCAGCTTCTCAGGGGGCGAAGATACGCAGTATTTT. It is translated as CASSFSGGEDTQYF.

The CDR3 bases are TGTGCCAGCAGCTTAGAGTCGGGGATCTATGGCTACACCTTC. Amino acid sequence: CASSLESGIYGYTF. The chain links TRBV13 to TRBJ1-2; D is unresolved. CDR3 length equals 14 residues. Trimming cost V 1 base and J 4 bases, with 10 bases left between them. The V gene's germline CDR1 is PRHDT and CDR2 FYEKMQ (reference sequence).

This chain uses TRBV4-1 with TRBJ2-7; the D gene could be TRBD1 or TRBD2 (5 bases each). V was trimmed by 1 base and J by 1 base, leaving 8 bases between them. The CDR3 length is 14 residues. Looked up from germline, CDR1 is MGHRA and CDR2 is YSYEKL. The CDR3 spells CASSQGDGSYEQYF. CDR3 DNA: TGCGCCAGCAGCCAAGGGGACGGATCCTACGAGCAGTACTTC.

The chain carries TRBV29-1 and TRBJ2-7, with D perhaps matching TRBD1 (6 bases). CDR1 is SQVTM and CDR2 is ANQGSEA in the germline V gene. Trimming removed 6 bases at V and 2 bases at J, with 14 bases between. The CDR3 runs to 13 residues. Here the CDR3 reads CSVKGGTTYEQYF. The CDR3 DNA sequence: TGCAGCGTCAAAGGTGGGACAACCTACGAGCAGTACTTC.

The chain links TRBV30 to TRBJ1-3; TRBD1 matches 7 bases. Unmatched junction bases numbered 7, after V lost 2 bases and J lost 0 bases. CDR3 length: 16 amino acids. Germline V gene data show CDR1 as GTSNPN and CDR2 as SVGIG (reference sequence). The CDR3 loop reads CAWSIQGQFSGNTIYF. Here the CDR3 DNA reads TGTGCCTGGAGTATACAGGGGCAGTTCTCTGGAAACACCATATATTTT. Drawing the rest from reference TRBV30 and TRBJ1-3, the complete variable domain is SQTIHQWPATLVQPVGSPLSLECTVEGTSNPNLYWYRQAAGRGLQLLFYSVGIGQISSEVPQNLSASRPQDRQFILSSKKLLLSDSGFYLCAWSIQGQFSGNTIYFGEGSWLTVV.

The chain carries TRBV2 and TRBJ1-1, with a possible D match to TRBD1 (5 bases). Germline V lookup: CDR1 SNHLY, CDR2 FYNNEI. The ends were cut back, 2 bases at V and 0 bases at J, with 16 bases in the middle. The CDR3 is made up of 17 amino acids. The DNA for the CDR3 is TGTGCCAGCAGTGAAAGAGGGGCCAGATATATGAACACTGAAGCTTTCTTT. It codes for CASSERGARYMNTEAFF.

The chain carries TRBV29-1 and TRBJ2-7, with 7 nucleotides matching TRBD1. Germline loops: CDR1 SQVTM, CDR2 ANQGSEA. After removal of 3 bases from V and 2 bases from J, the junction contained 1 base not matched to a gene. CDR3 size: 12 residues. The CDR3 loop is CSVEDRTYEQYF. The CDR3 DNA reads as TGCAGCGTTGAGGACAGGACCTACGAGCAGTACTTC.

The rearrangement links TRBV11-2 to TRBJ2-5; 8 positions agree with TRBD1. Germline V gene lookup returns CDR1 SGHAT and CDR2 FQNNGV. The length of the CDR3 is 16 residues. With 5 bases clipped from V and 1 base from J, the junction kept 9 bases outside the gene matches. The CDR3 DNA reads TGTGCCAGCAGCCCCTCCTTCGACAGGGGCCAAGAGACCCAGTACTTC. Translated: CASSPSFDRGQETQYF.

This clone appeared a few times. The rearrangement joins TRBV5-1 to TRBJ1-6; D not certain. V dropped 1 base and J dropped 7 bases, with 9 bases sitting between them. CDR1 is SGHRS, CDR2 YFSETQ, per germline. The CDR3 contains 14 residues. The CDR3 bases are TGCGCCAGCAGCTTGTCGGTCCTCAATTCACCCCTCCACTTT. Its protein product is CASSLSVLNSPLHF.

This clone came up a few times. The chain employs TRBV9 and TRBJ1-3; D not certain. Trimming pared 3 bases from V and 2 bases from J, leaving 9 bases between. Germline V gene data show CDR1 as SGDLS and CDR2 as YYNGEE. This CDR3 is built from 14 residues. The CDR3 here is CASSGTVTGNTIYF. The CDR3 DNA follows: TGTGCCAGCAGCGGGACGGTAACTGGAAACACCATATATTTT.

The DNA of the CDR3 is TGCGCCAGCAGCCCCACGACCGCGAGCTCCTACGAGCAGTACTTC. This codes for CASSPTTASSYEQYF. The genes are TRBV4-1 and TRBJ2-7; no clear D gene. The V gene lost 4 bases and the J gene lost 0 bases, with 13 bases spanning the gap. CDR1 MGHRA and CDR2 YSYEKL come from the germline V gene. The CDR3 has 15 residues.

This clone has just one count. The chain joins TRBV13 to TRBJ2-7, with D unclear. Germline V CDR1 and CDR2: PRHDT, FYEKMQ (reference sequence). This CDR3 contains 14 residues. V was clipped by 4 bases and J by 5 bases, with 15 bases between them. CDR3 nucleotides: TGTGCCAGCAGCTCACCGGCAGGAGAGAACGAGCAGTACTTC. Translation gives CASSSPAGENEQYF.

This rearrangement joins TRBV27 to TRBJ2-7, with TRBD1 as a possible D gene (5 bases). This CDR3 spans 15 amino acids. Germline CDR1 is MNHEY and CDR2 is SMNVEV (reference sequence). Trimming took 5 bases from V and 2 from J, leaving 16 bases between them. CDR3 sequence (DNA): TGTGCCAGCAGTAACCCCCGAACAGGCACCTACGAGCAGTACTTC. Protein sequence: CASSNPRTGTYEQYF.

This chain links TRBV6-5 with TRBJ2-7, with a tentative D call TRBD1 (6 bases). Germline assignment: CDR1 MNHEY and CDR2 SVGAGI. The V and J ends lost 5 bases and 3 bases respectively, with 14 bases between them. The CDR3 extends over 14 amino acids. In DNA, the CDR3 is TGTGCCAGCAGTAAAGGACAGAGCCACTACGAGCAGTACTTC. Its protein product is CASSKGQSHYEQYF.

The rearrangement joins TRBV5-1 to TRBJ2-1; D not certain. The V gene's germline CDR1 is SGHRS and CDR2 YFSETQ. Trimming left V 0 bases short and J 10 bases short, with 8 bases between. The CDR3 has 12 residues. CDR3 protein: CASSLVQFEQFF. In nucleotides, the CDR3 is TGCGCCAGCAGCTTGGTACAGTTCGAGCAGTTCTTC.

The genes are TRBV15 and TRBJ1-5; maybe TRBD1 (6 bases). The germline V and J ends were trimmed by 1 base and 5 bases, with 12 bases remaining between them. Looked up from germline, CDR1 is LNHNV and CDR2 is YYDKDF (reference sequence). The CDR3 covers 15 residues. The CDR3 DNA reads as TGTGCCACCAGCAGAGGAGGGGGGCGAGATCAGCCCCAGCATTTT. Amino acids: CATSRGGGRDQPQHF.

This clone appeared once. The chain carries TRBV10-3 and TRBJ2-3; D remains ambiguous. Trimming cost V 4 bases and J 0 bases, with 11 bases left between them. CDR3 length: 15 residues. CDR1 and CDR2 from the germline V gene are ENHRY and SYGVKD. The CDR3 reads CAISGGSTSTDTQYF. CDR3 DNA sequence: TGTGCCATCAGTGGCGGCAGTACTAGCACAGATACGCAGTATTTT.

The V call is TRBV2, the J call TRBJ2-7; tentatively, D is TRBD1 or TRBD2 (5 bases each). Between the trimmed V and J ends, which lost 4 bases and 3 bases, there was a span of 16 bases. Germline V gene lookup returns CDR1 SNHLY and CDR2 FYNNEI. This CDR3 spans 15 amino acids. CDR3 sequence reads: CASSVGDSGIYEQYF. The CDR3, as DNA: TGTGCCAGCAGTGTGGGGGATTCAGGGATCTACGAGCAGTACTTC.

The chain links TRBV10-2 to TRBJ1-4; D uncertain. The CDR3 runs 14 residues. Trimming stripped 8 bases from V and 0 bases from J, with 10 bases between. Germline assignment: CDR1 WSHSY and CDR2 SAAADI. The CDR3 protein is CASSTSATNEKLFF. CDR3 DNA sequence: TGCGCCAGCTCGACATCTGCAACTAATGAAAAACTGTTTTTT.

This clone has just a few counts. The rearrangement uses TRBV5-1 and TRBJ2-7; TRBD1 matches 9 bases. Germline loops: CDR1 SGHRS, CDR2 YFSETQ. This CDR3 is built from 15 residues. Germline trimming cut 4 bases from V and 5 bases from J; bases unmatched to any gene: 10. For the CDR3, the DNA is TGCGCCAGCAGCCCTGGGACAGGGCGAATCGACGAGCAGTACTTC. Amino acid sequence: CASSPGTGRIDEQYF. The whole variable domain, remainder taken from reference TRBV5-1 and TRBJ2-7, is KAGVTQTPRYLIKTRGQQVTLSCSPISGHRSVSWYQQTPGQGLQFLFEYFSETQRNKGNFPGRFSGRQFSNSRSEMNVSTLELGDSALYLCASSPGTGRIDEQYFGPGTRLTVT.

CDR3 nucleotide sequence: TGTGCCAGCAGCTTAGAGTGGACTCCGAACACCGGGGAGCTGTTTTTT. Amino acid sequence: CASSLEWTPNTGELFF. This chain links TRBV13 with TRBJ2-2; D perhaps matches TRBD2 (5 bases). The CDR3 length is 16 residues. The ends were cut back, 1 base at V and 0 bases at J, with 9 bases in the middle. Germline V lookup: CDR1 PRHDT, CDR2 FYEKMQ (reference sequence).

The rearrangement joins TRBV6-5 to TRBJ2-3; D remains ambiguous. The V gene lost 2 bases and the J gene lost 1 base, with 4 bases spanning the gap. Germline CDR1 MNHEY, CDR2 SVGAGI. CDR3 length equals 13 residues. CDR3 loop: CASSYGGTDTQYF. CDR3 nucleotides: TGTGCCAGCAGTTACGGCGGCACAGATACGCAGTATTTT.